This T cell receptor beta chain was sequenced for a study of OX40 agonist ivuxolimab in advanced cancers. Repertoires were generated with immunoSEQ multiplex PCR, while TCRdb's copy carries only in-frame clones and drops some. The data show around 67,000 clones, with around 84% seen just once and approximately 2.4% held by the top ten. This CDR3 comprises 18 residues. V was clipped by 5 bases and J by 7 bases; unmatched bases: 17. Looked up from germline, CDR1 is MDHEN and CDR2 is SYDVKM. The clonotype originates from an adult with an advanced solid tumor such as melanoma, head and neck, liver or kidney cancer. The V call is TRBV28, the J call TRBJ2-1; 10 nucleotides agree with TRBD2. Source: CD4+ or CD8+ T cells sorted from blood, taken in a trial of the OX40 agonist ivuxolimab. The CDR3 loop is CASSPIRTSGSSWNEQFF. DNA of the CDR3: TGTGCCAGCAGTCCCATACGGACTAGCGGTTCGTCCTGGAATGAGCAGTTCTTC.